These T cell receptor beta chains were read from a single sample in a study of T-cell reconstitution after alpha-beta-depleted transplantation in children. TCRdb re-analysed the PCR reads in MiXCR, keeping a single row per CDR3 protein. The sample lists more than 550,000 distinct CDR3 sequences; more than 9% were seen once. The specimen was PBMCs from the stem cell graft donor, collected from the stem cell graft. The receptor set was obtained from a human donor who donated a stem cell graft to a child with acute myeloid leukemia. Each CDR3 is given with its conserved first and last residue.

cdr3_aa v_call
CASSLGTGYLLNYEQYF TRBV12-3/TRBV12-4
CASSQATAPGLVPANTGELFF TRBV4-2
CASSPRTLMNTEAFF TRBV9
CAISAGRF TRBV10-3
CSAVPINSYEQYF TRBV29-1
CASSFFQGFDGYTF TRBV12-3/TRBV12-4
CAWSVSDSGYTF TRBV30
CASSYTLTALNTEAFF TRBV6-5
CASSLSGTSGSKELFF TRBV7-8
CASSPMADTQYF TRBV6-5
CASSPRQGLEGEQYF TRBV18
CSALVLAGPYEQYF TRBV20-1
CASSKGIYEQYF TRBV21-1
CASSYEATWGNTIYF TRBV6-2/TRBV6-3
CSVSIGRTGNTEAFF TRBV29-1
CASSYSGTSGGVGDTQYF TRBV6-5
CASSLDGFGSQFF TRBV5-1
CASSLFRTAYQETQYF TRBV12-3/TRBV12-4
CASSPRRSHEQYF TRBV12-3/TRBV12-4
CASSPGGGANYGYTF TRBV6-1
CASSEEGSSYNSPLHF TRBV4-2
CASSLTSGPGANVLTF TRBV12-3/TRBV12-4
CSSYRGGTEAFF TRBV20-1
CSGTTGSVDEQFF TRBV29-1
CSASKPGLRGSNQPQHF TRBV20-1
CASSSGQGVEQYF TRBV28
CASSIQRGPSYEQYF TRBV12-3/TRBV12-4
CASSSSGQSGQFF TRBV6-6
CASILRSGSTGELFF TRBV2
CSVCLLSGRSEQYF TRBV29-1
CATSDLTGGTSGSPGSYNEQFF TRBV24-1
CSVRASGNTGELFF TRBV29-1
CATSTVDSFTYNEQFF TRBV15
CSVRSGGTTYNEQFF TRBV20-1
CASSLVPGLAGGTGELFF TRBV5-1
CSVGLGSLAEQYF TRBV29-1
CSVEDDRARGNEQFF TRBV29-1
CASSPDTQETQYF TRBV12-3/TRBV12-4
CASSLGGGGTYEQYF TRBV3-1
CASSLEGIYNEQFF TRBV5-1
CSAQHQSGETQYF TRBV29-1
CSVGQGNSPLHF TRBV29-1
CSARSETQYF TRBV20-1
CASSLGGANEQFF TRBV7-2
CASSMRRWVLYEQYF TRBV7-2
CASGPGTLDNEQFF TRBV6-1
CSVGHWRRAGGPSNEQFF TRBV29-1
CASSQDSGSSYEQYF TRBV4-3
CSAVGSGEETQYF TRBV29-1